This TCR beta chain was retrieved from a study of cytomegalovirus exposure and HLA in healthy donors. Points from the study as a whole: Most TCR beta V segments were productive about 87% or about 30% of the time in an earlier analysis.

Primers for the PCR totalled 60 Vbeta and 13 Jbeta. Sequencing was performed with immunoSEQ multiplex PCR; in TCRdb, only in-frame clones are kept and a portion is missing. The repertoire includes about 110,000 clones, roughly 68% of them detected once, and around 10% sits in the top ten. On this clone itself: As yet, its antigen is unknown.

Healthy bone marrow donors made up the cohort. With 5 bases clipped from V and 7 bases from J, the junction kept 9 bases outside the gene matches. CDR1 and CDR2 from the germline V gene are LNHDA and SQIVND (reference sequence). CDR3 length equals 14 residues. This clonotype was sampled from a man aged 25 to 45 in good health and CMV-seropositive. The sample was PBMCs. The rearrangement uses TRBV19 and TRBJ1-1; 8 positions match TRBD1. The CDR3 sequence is CASSPSRDRFEAFF. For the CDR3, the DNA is TGTGCCAGTAGTCCGTCCCGGGACAGGTTTGAAGCTTTCTTT.